The 10 T cell receptor beta chains in this list originate from one sample, sequenced in a study of blood T cell repertoires in COVID-19. TCRdb keeps only in-frame clones here, not all; method: immunoSEQ multiplex PCR. The sample lists approximately 460,000 clones, about 91% occurring once. The sequenced sample was peripheral blood. Receptor source: a man aged 18 to 29 with COVID-19, enrolled during active disease.

This clone was seen only a few times. V usage is TRBV13 and J usage is TRBJ2-7, with D tentatively TRBD2 (5 bases). In germline, CDR1 is PRHDT, CDR2 FYEKMQ (reference sequence). There are 13 residues in the CDR3. V was trimmed by 5 bases and J by 7 bases, leaving 15 bases between them. For the CDR3, the DNA is TGTGCCAGCAGCCCTCCGGGATCTGGGGAGCAGTACTTC. Protein sequence: CASSPPGSGEQYF. Using reference TRBV13 and TRBJ2-7 for the parts outside the CDR3, the full variable domain is AAGVIQSPRHLIKEKRETATLKCYPIPRHDTVYWYQQGPGQDPQFLISFYEKMQSDKGSIPDRFSAQQFSDYHSELNMSSLELGDSALYFCASSPPGSGEQYFGPGTRLTVT.

This clone was found once. The CDR3 reads CASSEPGQGVRELFF. DNA for the CDR3: TGTGCCAGCAGTGAACCGGGACAGGGAGTCCGGGAGCTGTTTTTT. The chain carries TRBV6-1 and TRBJ2-2; 9 bases fit TRBD1. V shed 2 bases and J 9 bases; nucleotides not matched to a gene: 7. Germline V lookup: CDR1 MNHNS, CDR2 SASEGT. The CDR3 extends over 15 amino acids.

The gene calls are TRBV6-1 and TRBJ1-6, with 7 bases identical to TRBD1. This CDR3 has 15 residues. Unmatched junction bases numbered 6, after V lost 1 base and J lost 9 bases. Germline CDR1 and CDR2: MNHNS and SASEGT. CDR3 sequence: CASSEVGQNLSPLHF. In nucleotides, the CDR3 is TGTGCCAGCAGTGAAGTGGGACAGAACCTTTCACCCCTCCACTTT.

Comments on this clone: This specimen includes other DNA sequences encoding the same CDR3. The V gene is TRBV6-4, the J gene TRBJ2-1; 12 bases agree with TRBD2. After removal of 2 bases from V and 7 bases from J, the junction contained 0 bases not matched to a gene. Germline V gene data show CDR1 as MRHNA and CDR2 as SNTAGT. The CDR3 is made up of 14 amino acids. The CDR3 is CASSDGTSGNEQFF. The CDR3, as DNA: TGTGCCAGCAGTGACGGGACTAGCGGGAATGAGCAGTTCTTC.

V gene TRBV5-1 combines with J gene TRBJ2-1; 8 bases are a match to TRBD1. The CDR3 is made up of 13 amino acids. Germline lookup yields CDR1 SGHRS and CDR2 YFSETQ. V lost 4 bases and J lost 9; bases outside the gene matches: 6. The DNA of the CDR3 is TGCGCCAGCAGCCCGGACAGGGTGGTTGAGCAGTTCTTC. Protein product: CASSPDRVVEQFF.

This chain connects TRBV6-5 to TRBJ2-3, with 9 bases lining up with TRBD2. The CDR3 is 15 residues long. The V and J ends lost 0 bases and 4 bases, in that order; junction bases with no gene match: 2. Germline V gives CDR1 MNHEY, CDR2 SVGAGI. The CDR3 DNA follows: TGTGCCAGCAGTTACTCCGGGACTAGCTCAGATACGCAGTATTTT. It specifies CASSYSGTSSDTQYF.

As DNA, the CDR3 is TGTGCCAGCAGTTTTGGGACAGGGGGGTCACCCCTCCACTTT. It specifies CASSFGTGGSPLHF. V and J are TRBV6-5 and TRBJ1-6, with TRBD1 matching over 11 bases. The CDR3 covers 14 residues. Germline CDR1 reads MNHEY; CDR2 reads SVGAGI. The junction had 3 bases not matched to a gene; V was cut back by 4 bases and J by 10 bases.

This clone was seen a single time. This chain links TRBV4-1 with TRBJ2-4; D is undetermined. Germline values: CDR1 MGHRA, CDR2 YSYEKL. V lost 3 bases and J 8 bases, leaving 14 bases between the germline ends. The CDR3 is made up of 14 amino acids. The CDR3 region is CASSQSTRLDIQYF. The CDR3 bases are TGCGCCAGCAGCCAGTCGACCAGGCTGGACATTCAGTACTTC.

J is TRBJ2-6 and V is TRBV6-2 or TRBV6-3, with 8 bases identical to TRBD2. Per germline, CDR1 MNHEY and CDR2 SVGEGT. This CDR3 is 16 amino acids long. J gave up 0 bases and V 6 bases, and 4 bases lay outside the gene matches. CDR3 coding DNA: TGTGCCAGCAGCCCGGGGGGGCACTCTGGGGCCAACGTCCTGACTTTC. It yields the protein CASSPGGHSGANVLTF.

V gene TRBV6-5 combines with J gene TRBJ2-1; 12 positions match TRBD1. The V gene end was trimmed by 6 bases and the J gene end by 8 bases; junction bases not matched to a gene: 8. This CDR3 has 15 residues. The germline gives CDR1 MNHEY, CDR2 SVGAGI. DNA for the CDR3: TGTGCCAGCAGCCCCGGGACAGGGGGCTCGGATGAGCAGTTCTTC. It specifies CASSPGTGGSDEQFF.